These T cell receptor beta chains were read from a single sample in a study of long-term antiretroviral therapy in people with HIV. Profiled with immunoSEQ multiplex PCR; TCRdb holds only in-frame clones, not every one. The table has 15,000 or so clones, approximately 89% seen once. The input for sequencing was unsorted PBMCs, taken 0.6 years after starting antiretroviral therapy. These receptors all come from a woman in her 40s with HIV. The conserved cysteine and the conserved F or W are not part of the CDR3 here. Rows may omit the clone size; those that give it use once, few, many or a size class.

CDR3 protein: ASSEPGLAGGSTDTQY
clone size: .
J gene: TRBJ2-3
V gene: TRBV25-1

CDR3 protein: ASSEQEREQF
clone size: once
J gene: TRBJ2-1
V gene: TRBV18

CDR3 protein: SVDDAKDTQY
clone size: .
J gene: TRBJ2-3
V gene: TRBV29-1

CDR3 protein: ASSPNHGGSEQY
clone size: .
J gene: TRBJ2-7
V gene: TRBV6-6

CDR3 protein: ASSKTNRGHQPQH
clone size: .
J gene: TRBJ1-5
V gene: TRBV7-8

CDR3 protein: ASSYSGGNTEAF
clone size: once
J gene: TRBJ1-1
V gene: TRBV6-5

CDR3 protein: ASSEESVVNTEAF
clone size: .
J gene: TRBJ1-1
V gene: TRBV2

CDR3 protein: ASDSRMNTEAF
clone size: .
J gene: TRBJ1-1
V gene: TRBV19

CDR3 protein: ASSLLGTGGETQY
clone size: .
J gene: TRBJ2-5
V gene: TRBV5-1

CDR3 protein: ASSLSIQGYEAF
clone size: .
J gene: TRBJ1-1
V gene: TRBV18

CDR3 protein: ASSLAGRRNYGYT
clone size: .
J gene: TRBJ1-2
V gene: TRBV5-4

CDR3 protein: ASSAWETDTQY
clone size: .
J gene: TRBJ2-3
V gene: TRBV5-4

CDR3 protein: AISTGANSPLH
clone size: .
J gene: TRBJ1-6
V gene: TRBV10-3

CDR3 protein: ASSEEPGVNYGYT
clone size: .
J gene: TRBJ1-2
V gene: TRBV6-1